These 29 T cell receptor beta chains came from one sample sequenced in a study of liver allograft versus peripheral blood T cells (dated by TCRdb to 2018 to 2020). As for the study more broadly: The study compared the T cell receptor repertoires present in transplanted livers with the repertoires present in the peripheral blood of liver transplant recipients.

Data came from an Illumina MiSeq. The public reads were reprocessed in TCRdb via fastp at Q25 and MiXCR, keeping in-frame beta chains. CDR3 protein duplicates are merged, each entry listing the most common genes and DNA. In this sample the table shows thousands of distinct CDR3 sequences, around 20% of which occur a single time. The ten largest clones add up to 5% to 6% of the sample. All receptors come from a human patient who had a liver transplant. Some T cells seen after a transplant may have their origin in the graft donor.

As for this clonotype: Being one base from a much bigger clone, this may be a read error. The DNA of the CDR3 is TGCAGCGTTGAAGGGATGGCTGGAAACACCTTATATTTT. It specifies CSVEGMAGNTLYF. This rearrangement joins TRBV29-1 to TRBJ1-3; D ambiguous. The CDR3 is made up of 13 amino acids. Germline CDR1 is SQVTM and CDR2 is ANQGSEA.

This clonotype was counted between two and nine times. The chain has TRBV6-5 and TRBJ1-1, with a weak D call TRBD1 (6 bases). CDR3 length: 16 residues. V dropped 5 bases and J dropped 2 bases, with 18 bases sitting between them. CDR1 is MNHEY, CDR2 SVGAGI, per germline. CDR3 DNA: TGTGCCAGCAGTCTTGGGACATTATCTTTAAACACTGAAGCTTTCTTT. Amino acid sequence: CASSLGTLSLNTEAFF.

The chain has TRBV30 and TRBJ2-2; D ambiguous. Between the trimmed V and J ends, which lost 2 bases and 7 bases, there was a span of 8 bases. In germline, CDR1 is GTSNPN, CDR2 SVGIG (reference sequence). This CDR3 spans 12 amino acids. For the CDR3, the DNA is TGTGCCTGGAGTATGGCCGTCGGGGAGCTGTTTTTT. It translates to CAWSMAVGELFF.

This clonotype is medium-sized (0.01 to 0.1%) within its sample. The DNA of the CDR3 is TGTGCCAGCAGTCTCGAGGGGGATGGCGAGCAGTTCTTC. Its protein product is CASSLEGDGEQFF. The chain has TRBV6-6 and TRBJ2-1; perhaps TRBD1 as D (6 bases). CDR1 is MNHNY and CDR2 is SVGAGI in the germline V gene (reference sequence). The CDR3 is 13 amino acids. Between the trimmed V and J ends, which lost 5 bases and 10 bases, there was a span of 15 bases.

This clonotype was counted only a few times. J is TRBJ1-1 and V is TRBV20-1, with unresolved D. The ends were cut back, 5 bases at V and 2 bases at J, with 18 bases in the middle. Germline V gene data show CDR1 as DFQATT and CDR2 as SNEGSKA (reference sequence). The CDR3 length is 15 residues. The DNA of the CDR3 is TGCAGTGCTGGGGATTCCTGGACGGGAAACACTGAAGCTTTCTTT. Its protein product is CSAGDSWTGNTEAFF.

This clonotype has a count of ten or more. The V call is TRBV7-9, the J call TRBJ1-6, with no clear D. The V end was cut by 7 bases, the J end by 10 bases, with 17 bases between. CDR1 is SEHNR, CDR2 FQNEAQ, per germline (reference sequence). This CDR3 has 14 amino acids. This chain's CDR3 is CASNSEAGRSPLHF. As DNA, the CDR3 is TGTGCCAGCAATTCGGAGGCGGGGAGGTCACCCCTCCACTTT.

This clonotype ranks as medium-sized (0.01 to 0.1%). The V and J genes are TRBV14 and TRBJ2-3; D might be TRBD1 (5 bases). From germline, CDR1 is SGHDN and CDR2 FVKESK. This CDR3 comprises 14 residues. The ends were cut back, 0 bases at V and 7 bases at J, with 11 bases in the middle. As DNA, the CDR3 is TGTGCCAGCAGCCAAGATCTACAGGTCAATACGCAGTATTTT. Translating gives CASSQDLQVNTQYF.

This clonotype is medium-sized within its sample. The V and J genes are TRBV19 and TRBJ2-2, with D perhaps matching TRBD1 or TRBD2 (5 bases each). CDR1 is LNHDA and CDR2 is SQIVND in the germline V gene (reference sequence). This CDR3 is 13 amino acids long. V lost 5 bases and J lost 7, with 11 bases in between. The CDR3 DNA sequence: TGTGCCAGTAGTGGGACGGACGGCGGGGAGCTGTTTTTT. It encodes CASSGTDGGELFF.

This clonotype has only one observation. The chain joins TRBV10-1 to TRBJ1-4, with TRBD1 matching over 10 bases. CDR1 and CDR2 from the germline V gene are WNHNN and SYGVQD (reference sequence). This CDR3 has 12 amino acids. V dropped 9 bases and J dropped 8; count of bases not matched to a gene: 3. The CDR3 sequence is CASGTGVEKLFF. CDR3 nucleotides: TGCGCCAGTGGGACAGGGGTCGAAAAACTGTTTTTT.

There are a few counts of this clonotype. The CDR3 loop is CASSPGQVPETQYF. The CDR3 nucleotides read TGTGCCAGCAGCCCCGGACAGGTTCCCGAGACCCAGTACTTC. The V gene is TRBV5-5, the J gene TRBJ2-5, with 7 bases aligning to TRBD1. This CDR3 spans 14 amino acids. The germline V gene encodes CDR1 SGHKS and CDR2 YYEKEE (reference sequence). V shed 4 bases and J 5 bases; nucleotides not matched to a gene: 8.

The table lists this clonotype with many counts. The chain joins TRBV19 to TRBJ1-6, with 11 bases aligning to TRBD1. The CDR3 totals 17 residues. CDR1 and CDR2 (germline): LNHDA, SQIVND (reference sequence). V was pared by 5 bases and J by 7 bases, with 10 bases of the junction left unmatched. CDR3 sequence (DNA): TGTGCCAGTAGTTTATCCTCCGGGACAGGGGGGAATTCACCCCTCCACTTT. This translates into CASSLSSGTGGNSPLHF.

This clonotype has a handful of counts. The chain recombines TRBV9 with TRBJ1-1; 7 nucleotides align to TRBD1. The germline gives CDR1 SGDLS, CDR2 YYNGEE. The junction had 6 bases not matched to a gene; V was cut back by 3 bases and J by 1 base. This CDR3 is 15 amino acids long. CDR3 in DNA: TGTGCCAGCAGCGCGATGGACAGGCCGAACACTGAAGCTTTCTTT. Encoded protein: CASSAMDRPNTEAFF.

The chain uses TRBV19 and TRBJ1-5; D is undetermined. The V end lost 5 bases, the J end lost 8 bases, and 13 bases lay between the germline ends. This CDR3 has 13 amino acids. CDR1 is LNHDA, CDR2 SQIVND, per germline (reference sequence). The CDR3 DNA sequence: TGTGCCAGTAGTGGAACATCCACAGAGCCCCAGCATTTT. This translates into CASSGTSTEPQHF.

The chain combines TRBV30 with TRBJ1-1, with D uncertain. In germline, CDR1 is GTSNPN, CDR2 SVGIG (reference sequence). This CDR3 region has 12 residues. Deletions cut 0 bases from V and 7 bases from J, with 9 bases between. DNA for the CDR3: TGTGCCTGGAGTGTCGAACGGAATGAAGCTTTCTTT. Amino acid sequence: CAWSVERNEAFF.

Relative to its sample, this clonotype is medium-sized. This chain joins TRBV6-6 and TRBJ2-4; 9 bases line up with TRBD2. J lost 0 bases, V lost 2 bases, and 2 bases had no gene match. The CDR3 consists of 16 residues. Germline CDR1 MNHNY, CDR2 SVGAGI (reference sequence). CDR3 region: CASSYELAGAKNIQYF. Written as DNA, the CDR3 is TGTGCCAGCAGTTACGAACTAGCGGGAGCCAAAAACATTCAGTACTTC.

By share, this clonotype ranks as medium-sized (0.01 to 0.1%). The J gene is TRBJ1-2, the V gene TRBV6-2 or TRBV6-3; D possibly corresponds to TRBD1 (5 bases). The CDR3 spans 13 residues. Trimming pared 8 bases from V and 1 base from J, leaving 11 bases between. The germline V gene has CDR1 MNHEY and CDR2 SVGEGT. CDR3 sequence (DNA): TGTGCCAGCGGGGGAGCAGGTAACTATGGCTACACCTTC. As protein: CASGGAGNYGYTF.

The chain has TRBV19 and TRBJ1-3; a possible D gene is TRBD1 (5 bases). The CDR3 has 14 residues. The germline V gene has CDR1 LNHDA and CDR2 SQIVND (reference sequence). V was shortened by 0 bases and J by 5 bases, with 8 bases between the two germline ends. CDR3 residues: CASSIDDSRNTIYF. CDR3 coding DNA: TGTGCCAGTAGTATAGATGACAGTAGAAACACCATATATTTT. Using reference TRBV19 and TRBJ1-3 for the parts outside the CDR3, the full variable domain is DGGITQSPKYLFRKEGQNVTLSCEQNLNHDAMYWYRQDPGQGLRLIYYSQIVNDFQKGDIAEGYSVSREKKESFPLTVTSAQKNPTAFYLCASSIDDSRNTIYFGEGSWLTVV.

By sample fraction, this clonotype is medium-sized. The chain is built from TRBV5-4 and TRBJ2-5; D is uncertain. The germline CDR1 and CDR2 sequences are SGHNT and YYREEE (reference sequence). The CDR3 totals 12 residues. Trimming stripped 3 bases from V and 2 bases from J, with 5 bases between. The CDR3 region has the DNA TGTGCCAGCAGCTCTGTGCAAGAGACCCAGTACTTC. It is translated as CASSSVQETQYF.

In its sample, this clonotype ranks as medium-sized (0.01 to 0.1%). This chain uses TRBV7-2 with TRBJ1-1; D is unresolved. The V end was cut by 5 bases, the J end by 2 bases, with 9 bases between. Germline V lookup: CDR1 SGHTA, CDR2 FQGNSA. The CDR3 contains 13 residues. The CDR3 DNA reads as TGTGCCAGCAGCGAGCTTCCAAACACTGAAGCTTTCTTT. This encodes CASSELPNTEAFF.

This clonotype was observed a few times. This sequence joins TRBV19 and TRBJ1-2; TRBD1 agrees at 12 bases. The CDR3 is 14 amino acids. The germline V gene encodes CDR1 LNHDA and CDR2 SQIVND (reference sequence). V lost 9 bases, J lost 5 bases, and 7 bases stayed unmatched. CDR3 region: CASAGTGGSYGYTF. CDR3 sequence (DNA): TGTGCCAGCGCCGGGACAGGGGGCTCTTATGGCTACACCTTC.

J is TRBJ2-2 and V is TRBV15; a possible D gene is TRBD2 (5 bases). The CDR3 has 14 amino acids. Trimming cost V 0 bases and J 6 bases, with 8 bases left between them. From germline, CDR1 is LNHNV and CDR2 YYDKDF (reference sequence). CDR3 amino acids: CATSRDMRAGELFF. The CDR3 coding sequence is TGTGCCACCAGCAGAGATATGAGGGCCGGGGAGCTGTTTTTT.

The rearrangement joins TRBV29-1 to TRBJ1-4; maybe TRBD1 (5 bases). In germline, CDR1 is SQVTM, CDR2 ANQGSEA. The length of the CDR3 is 14 residues. Trimming took 2 bases from V and 7 from J, leaving 14 bases between them. CDR3 in amino acids: CSVEMRQGSEKLFF. The CDR3 DNA is TGCAGCGTTGAAATGCGTCAGGGATCTGAAAAACTGTTTTTT.

By share, this clonotype counts as medium-sized. This chain connects TRBV18 to TRBJ2-7, with D perhaps matching TRBD1 (5 bases). V shed 4 bases and J shed 7 bases, with 20 bases lying between them. There are 15 residues in the CDR3. The germline gives CDR1 KGHSH, CDR2 LQKENI. CDR3 protein: CASSRETGALREQYF. The CDR3 region has the DNA TGTGCCAGCTCACGGGAAACAGGAGCCCTACGGGAGCAGTACTTC. Complete variable domain (other parts from reference TRBV18 and TRBJ2-7): NAGVMQNPRHLVRRRGQEARLRCSPMKGHSHVYWYRQLPEEGLKFMVYLQKENIIDESGMPKERFSAEFPKEGPSILRIQQVVRGDSAAYFCASSRETGALREQYFGPGTRLTVT.

This clonotype was counted ten times or more. The genes are TRBV18 and TRBJ2-3; D not certain. The V gene lost 2 bases and the J gene lost 2 bases, with 2 bases spanning the gap. The germline V gene encodes CDR1 KGHSH and CDR2 LQKENI. There are 12 residues in the CDR3. CDR3 DNA: TGTGCCAGCTCACCAAACACAGATACGCAGTATTTT. It yields the protein CASSPNTDTQYF.

This chain joins TRBV5-1 and TRBJ1-1, with D hard to call. Germline CDR1 SGHRS, CDR2 YFSETQ. The CDR3 runs to 16 residues. The ends were cut back, 0 bases at V and 0 bases at J, with 12 bases in the middle. DNA for the CDR3: TGCGCCAGCAGCTTGGCTCAAATGAGGGTGAACACTGAAGCTTTCTTT. Translated, it gives CASSLAQMRVNTEAFF.

This clonotype qualifies as medium-sized (0.01 to 0.1%). The chain carries TRBV7-2 and TRBJ1-5; 9 bases are a match to TRBD1. The CDR3 totals 15 residues. V lost 6 bases, J lost 5 bases, and 8 bases stayed unmatched. Germline V CDR1 and CDR2: SGHTA, FQGNSA. This CDR3 reads CASSGQGPIDQPQHF. CDR3 DNA sequence: TGTGCCAGCAGTGGACAGGGGCCTATCGATCAGCCCCAGCATTTT.

By share of the sample, this clonotype is medium-sized. The chain couples TRBV29-1 to TRBJ2-2; no definite D call. With 6 bases removed from V and 4 bases from J, the gap between germline ends came to 15 bases. CDR1 is SQVTM and CDR2 is ANQGSEA in the germline V gene. This CDR3 contains 14 residues. The CDR3 coding sequence is TGCAGCGTGACTGGGGTTGGAAGCACCGGGGAGCTGTTTTTT. Translation: CSVTGVGSTGELFF.

Concerning this clonotype itself: This may be a read error, as it is one base from a much larger clone. V usage is TRBV6-6 and J usage is TRBJ1-6; unclear D gene. The CDR3 totals 15 residues. Per the germline V gene, CDR1 is MNHNY and CDR2 is SVGAGI (reference sequence). The CDR3 sequence: CTSRPLQGYNSPLHF. The CDR3 DNA reads TGTACCAGCAGACCCCTTCAAGGCTATAATTCACCCCTCCACTTT.

A few counts support this clonotype. The chain recombines TRBV7-3 with TRBJ2-7; 8 bases match TRBD2. CDR1 SGHTA and CDR2 FQGTGA come from the germline V gene. The CDR3 is 14 residues long. The junction had 8 bases not matched to a gene; V was cut back by 1 base and J by 9 bases. The CDR3 nucleotides are TGTGCCAGCAGCTTAAATAGCGGGGAGGGGACGCAGTACTTC. Translated: CASSLNSGEGTQYF. Complete variable domain (other parts from reference TRBV7-3 and TRBJ2-7): GAGVSQTPSNKVTEKGKYVELRCDPISGHTALYWYRQSLGQGPEFLIYFQGTGAADDSGLPNDRFFAVRPEGSVSTLKIQRTERGDSAVYLCASSLNSGEGTQYFGPGTRLTVT.